Listed here are 2 T cell receptor beta chains from one sample, sequenced in a study of blood T cell repertoires in COVID-19. Profiling relied on immunoSEQ multiplex PCR, and the TCRdb table lists in-frame clones only, not all of them. The sample has about 74,000 clones; about 90% are singletons. Sequencing input: peripheral blood. These receptors originate from an elderly woman with active or convalescent COVID-19.

The chain recombines TRBV30 with TRBJ1-2; D call uncertain. V dropped 7 bases and J dropped 7 bases, with 22 bases sitting between them. Germline CDR1 and CDR2: GTSNPN and SVGIG (reference sequence). There are 14 residues in the CDR3. The CDR3 here is CASQLASRGGGYTF. CDR3 sequence (DNA): TGTGCCTCTCAATTGGCTTCTCGAGGAGGTGGCTACACCTTC.

The rearrangement uses TRBV19 and TRBJ1-1; D remains unclear. Deletions cut 3 bases from V and 2 bases from J, with 10 bases between. Germline assignment: CDR1 LNHDA and CDR2 SQIVND (reference sequence). The CDR3 totals 14 residues. CDR3 loop: CASSINSKNTEAFF. CDR3 sequence (DNA): TGTGCCAGTAGTATTAACAGCAAAAACACTGAAGCTTTCTTT.